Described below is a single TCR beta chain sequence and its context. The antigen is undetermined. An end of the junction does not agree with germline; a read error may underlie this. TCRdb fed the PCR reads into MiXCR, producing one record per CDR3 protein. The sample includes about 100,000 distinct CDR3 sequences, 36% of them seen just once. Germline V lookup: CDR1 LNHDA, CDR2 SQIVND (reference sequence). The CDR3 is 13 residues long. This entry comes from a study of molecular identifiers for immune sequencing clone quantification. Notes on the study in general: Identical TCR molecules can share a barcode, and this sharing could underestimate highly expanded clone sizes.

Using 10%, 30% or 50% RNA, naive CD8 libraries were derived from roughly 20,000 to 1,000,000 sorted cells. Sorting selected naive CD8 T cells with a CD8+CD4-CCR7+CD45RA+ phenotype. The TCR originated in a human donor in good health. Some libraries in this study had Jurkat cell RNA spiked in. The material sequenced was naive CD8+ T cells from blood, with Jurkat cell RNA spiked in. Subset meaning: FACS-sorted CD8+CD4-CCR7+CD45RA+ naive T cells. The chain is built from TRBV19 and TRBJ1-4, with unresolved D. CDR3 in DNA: TGTGCCACCAGACTGAATGGTAATGAAAAACTGATTTTT. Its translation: CATRLNGNEKLIF.